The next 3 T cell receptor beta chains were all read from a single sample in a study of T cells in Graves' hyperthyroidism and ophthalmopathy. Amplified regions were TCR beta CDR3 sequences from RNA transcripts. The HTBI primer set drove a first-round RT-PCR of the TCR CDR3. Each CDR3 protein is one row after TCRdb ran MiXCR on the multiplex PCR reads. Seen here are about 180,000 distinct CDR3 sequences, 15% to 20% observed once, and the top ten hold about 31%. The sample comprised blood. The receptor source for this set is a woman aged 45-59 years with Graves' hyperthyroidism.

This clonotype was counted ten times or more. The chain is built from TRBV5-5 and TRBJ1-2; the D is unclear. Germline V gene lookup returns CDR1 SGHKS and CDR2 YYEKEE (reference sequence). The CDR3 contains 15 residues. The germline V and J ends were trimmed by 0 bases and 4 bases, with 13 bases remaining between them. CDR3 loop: CASSLDGFPPYGYTF. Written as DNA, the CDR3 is TGTGCCAGCAGCTTGGACGGCTTTCCTCCCTATGGCTACACCTTC. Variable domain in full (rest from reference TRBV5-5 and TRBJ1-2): DAGVTQSPTHLIKTRGQQVTLRCSPISGHKSVSWYQQVLGQGPQFIFQYYEKEERGRGNFPDRFSARQFPNYSSELNVNALLLGDSALYLCASSLDGFPPYGYTFGSGTRLTVV.

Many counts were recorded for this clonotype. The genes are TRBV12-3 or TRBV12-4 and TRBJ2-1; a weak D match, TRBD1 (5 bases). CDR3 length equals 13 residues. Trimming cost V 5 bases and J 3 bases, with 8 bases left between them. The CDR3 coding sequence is TGTGCCAGCAGTCCTGGACACTACAATGAGCAGTTCTTC. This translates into CASSPGHYNEQFF.

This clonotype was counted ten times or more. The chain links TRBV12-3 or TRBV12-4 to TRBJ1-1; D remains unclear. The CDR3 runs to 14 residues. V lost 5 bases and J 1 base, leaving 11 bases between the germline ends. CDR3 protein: CASSNVASNTEAFF. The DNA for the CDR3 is TGTGCCAGCAGTAATGTAGCTTCGAACACTGAAGCTTTCTTT.